Listed here are 20 T cell receptor beta chains from one sample, sequenced in a study of a mutant IDH1 vaccine in newly diagnosed glioma. The antigens these receptors bind are not known. The time point: week 5, during vaccination. It was 300 ug of mutant IDH1 20-mer peptide that made up each vaccine dose, given with topical imiquimod. The data were produced by immunoSEQ multiplex PCR, yet TCRdb's version contains in-frame clones alone and is incomplete. The sample holds more than 55,000 clones, approximately 86% seen once. Sequencing used PBMCs, obtained from a glioma patient whose treatment included an IDH1 peptide vaccine. The receptors here all came from a woman under 30 with glioma. Some clones in this sample may be carry-over from other donors' samples.

Only a few counts were recorded for this clone. Other DNA sequences in this specimen translate into the identical CDR3. CDR3 DNA: TGTGCCAGTAGTATAGGAGGAGGGGCCGCGGAACCTAACTATGGCTACACCTTC. It is translated as CASSIGGGAAEPNYGYTF. The rearrangement joins TRBV19 to TRBJ1-2; a weak D match, TRBD1 (5 bases). V lost 1 base to trimming and J lost 0 bases, with 18 bases between them. This CDR3 has 18 amino acids. CDR1 is LNHDA, CDR2 SQIVND, per germline (reference sequence).

The rearrangement links TRBV14 to TRBJ2-7; the D is unclear. V gave up 5 bases and J gave up 6 bases, with 11 bases separating them. Germline V CDR1 and CDR2: SGHDN, FVKESK. The CDR3 is 12 residues long. This CDR3 is CASSASGVEQYF. In DNA form, the CDR3 reads TGTGCCAGCAGCGCCAGTGGTGTCGAGCAGTACTTC.

Written as DNA, the CDR3 is TGTGCCAGCAGTGGAACCGGGACAGGGGACGAGCAGTACTTC. Translating gives CASSGTGTGDEQYF. This chain uses TRBV6-5 with TRBJ2-7; 10 bases agree with TRBD1. The V gene end was trimmed by 5 bases and the J gene end by 5 bases; junction bases not matched to a gene: 6. The length of the CDR3 is 14 residues. In germline, CDR1 is MNHEY, CDR2 SVGAGI.

The V and J genes are TRBV27 and TRBJ1-2; no definite D call. Germline CDR1 is MNHEY and CDR2 is SMNVEV (reference sequence). This CDR3 has 11 amino acids. V was shortened by 5 bases and J by 6 bases, with 7 bases between the two germline ends. CDR3 nucleotide sequence: TGTGCCAGCAGTACCGGGGATGGCTACACCTTC. Translating gives CASSTGDGYTF.

This clone was seen only once. The chain is built from TRBV4-3 and TRBJ1-2, with a possible D match to TRBD1 (5 bases). The germline V gene encodes CDR1 LGHNA and CDR2 YSLEER. Trimming cost V 1 base and J 1 base, with 10 bases left between them. The CDR3 totals 15 residues. CDR3 DNA sequence: TGCGCCAGCAGCCAAGCCGGGGGTTTTAACTATGGCTACACCTTC. Translation gives CASSQAGGFNYGYTF.

The CDR3 DNA reads TGCGCCAGCAAGGGGGGCAGTACCTACAATGAGCAGTTCTTC. It specifies CASKGGSTYNEQFF. V and J are TRBV10-1 and TRBJ2-1; D tentatively reads TRBD1 or TRBD2 (6 bases each). Germline V gene sequence: CDR1 WNHNN, CDR2 SYGVQD (reference sequence). CDR3 length: 14 residues. V lost 7 bases, J lost 2 bases, and 12 bases lay in between.

Details on this clone: A junction end diverges from the germline sequence, so it may reflect a read error. The rearrangement links TRBV7-7 to TRBJ2-1, with TRBD2 identical over 9 bases. The CDR3 loop spans 18 amino acids. CDR1 is SSHAT, CDR2 FNYEAQ, per germline (reference sequence). The CDR3 region is CASSLESSGVLSANEQFF. The CDR3 region has the DNA TGTGCTAGCAGCTTAGAGTCTAGCGGGGTCCTCTCTGCCAATGAGCAGTTCTTC.

In its sample, this clone was seen a few times. The CDR3 nucleotides read TGTGCCAGTATCCCCCAGACTTCTGCCTATAGCAATCAGCCCCAGCATTTT. Protein sequence: CASIPQTSAYSNQPQHF. The chain recombines TRBV19 with TRBJ1-5; D is unresolved. V lost 7 bases, J lost 0 bases, and 19 bases lay in between. The germline CDR1 and CDR2 sequences are LNHDA and SQIVND (reference sequence). This CDR3 is 17 amino acids long.

This clone was counted only a few times. The chain couples TRBV2 to TRBJ1-6; D is uncertain. Germline assignment: CDR1 SNHLY and CDR2 FYNNEI. Trimming removed 2 bases at V and 6 bases at J, with 5 bases between. CDR3 size: 13 residues. The CDR3 DNA follows: TGTGCCAGCAGTGAATTCCGTAATTCACCCCTCCACTTT. Its translation is CASSEFRNSPLHF.

The rearrangement uses TRBV28 and TRBJ1-2; no reliable D call. V was shortened by 4 bases and J by 8 bases, with 14 bases between the two germline ends. The germline V gene has CDR1 MDHEN and CDR2 SYDVKM. This CDR3 region has 13 residues. The CDR3 coding sequence is TGTGCCAGCAGTTGGTCGGAAGGGCAAGGCTACACCTTC. It encodes CASSWSEGQGYTF.

This chain joins TRBV18 and TRBJ2-2; 7 positions agree with TRBD2. Germline CDR1 reads KGHSH; CDR2 reads LQKENI. The V and J ends lost 3 bases and 7 bases, in that order; junction bases with no gene match: 8. The CDR3 has 15 residues. The CDR3 DNA follows: TGTGCCAGCTCACCCGGACTAGGCTGGGTCGGGGAGCTGTTTTTT. Protein product: CASSPGLGWVGELFF.

The chain combines TRBV27 with TRBJ1-1, with D unclear. This CDR3 has 12 residues. Germline values: CDR1 MNHEY, CDR2 SMNVEV (reference sequence). V gave up 5 bases and J gave up 1 base, with 5 bases separating them. CDR3 nucleotide sequence: TGTGCCAGCAGTACTGGGAACACTGAAGCTTTCTTT. Its protein is CASSTGNTEAFF.

The chain carries TRBV28 and TRBJ1-5; 9 bases fit TRBD1. Trimming removed 6 bases from V and 6 bases from J; junction bases left unmatched: 6. There are 14 residues in the CDR3. The germline V gene has CDR1 MDHEN and CDR2 SYDVKM. The CDR3 DNA sequence: TGTGCCAGCAGAAGGACAGGGGCTACTCAGCCCCAGCATTTT. The encoded protein is CASRRTGATQPQHF.

This chain joins TRBV10-3 and TRBJ2-7; possible D gene TRBD2, 7 bases. V shed 11 bases and J shed 5 bases, with 16 bases lying between them. In germline, CDR1 is ENHRY, CDR2 SYGVKD. The length of the CDR3 is 12 residues. Here the CDR3 reads CAAQRGAHEQYF. CDR3 nucleotide sequence: TGTGCCGCTCAACGGGGGGCCCACGAGCAGTACTTC.

V and J are TRBV10-3 and TRBJ2-1; D may be TRBD1 or TRBD2 (5 bases each). There are 14 residues in the CDR3. V lost 7 bases to trimming and J lost 6 bases, with 16 bases between them. Germline V gene data show CDR1 as ENHRY and CDR2 as SYGVKD. CDR3 DNA: TGTGCCATCATGCAAGGGGACCTAGGCAATGAGCAGTTCTTC. Translation gives CAIMQGDLGNEQFF.

The chain recombines TRBV9 with TRBJ2-3; 9 nucleotides align to TRBD2. In germline, CDR1 is SGDLS, CDR2 YYNGEE. CDR3 size: 16 residues. V dropped 2 bases and J dropped 0; count of bases not matched to a gene: 4. CDR3 in amino acids: CASSVAGGPSTDTQYF. DNA of the CDR3: TGTGCCAGCAGCGTTGCGGGAGGGCCTAGCACAGATACGCAGTATTTT.

This clone was counted once. This chain joins TRBV15 and TRBJ2-7, with 10 bases identical to TRBD1. The CDR3 consists of 14 residues. V was clipped by 1 base and J by 6 bases; unmatched bases: 3. Germline V gene data show CDR1 as LNHNV and CDR2 as YYDKDF (reference sequence). This CDR3 reads CATSRVRTGGEQYF. The CDR3, as DNA: TGTGCCACCAGCAGAGTTCGGACAGGGGGCGAGCAGTACTTC.

This clone has just a few counts. J is TRBJ1-2 and V is TRBV4-2; the D is unclear. The ends were cut back, 0 bases at V and 4 bases at J, with 12 bases in the middle. CDR1 is LGHNA, CDR2 YNFKEQ, per germline. This CDR3 has 15 residues. CDR3 nucleotide sequence: TGTGCCAGCAGCCAAGATTTGAGGGTTTTCTATGGCTACACCTTC. This sequence encodes CASSQDLRVFYGYTF.

This chain links TRBV4-3 with TRBJ1-2; TRBD1 might be the D (6 bases). The CDR3 is 15 residues long. V dropped 5 bases and J dropped 2 bases, with 15 bases sitting between them. Germline CDR1 and CDR2: LGHNA and YSLEER. The CDR3 DNA sequence: TGCGCCAGCAGCGGGTCAGGGGTGTCGAACTATGGCTACACCTTC. It translates to CASSGSGVSNYGYTF.

The CDR3 protein is CAWSVGGGPPLQETQYF. Written as DNA, the CDR3 is TGTGCCTGGAGTGTCGGGGGAGGACCTCCACTCCAAGAGACCCAGTACTTC. The V call is TRBV30, the J call TRBJ2-5; D is possibly TRBD2 (6 bases). CDR1 is GTSNPN and CDR2 is SVGIG in the germline V gene (reference sequence). Trimming removed 0 bases from V and 1 base from J, with 18 bases in between. The CDR3 extends over 17 amino acids.